A selection of T cell receptor beta chains follows, all from one sample in a study of T cells in Graves' hyperthyroidism and ophthalmopathy. In TCRdb, the multiplex PCR reads were re-called with MiXCR into one record per CDR3 protein. The top ten hold about 17% of the sample, which has about 560,000 distinct CDR3 sequences, around 17% seen once. The sequenced sample consisted of blood. These receptors were taken from a woman younger than 30 with Graves' hyperthyroidism. The CDR3 runs from the conserved cysteine through the conserved F or W. A D gene is named only where the DNA matches it firmly. Expanded clones are given a class, and other clones once, few, many or no size at all.

CASSAAGVGNTIYF	TGTGCCAGCAGCGCAGCAGGGGTCGGAAACACCATATATTTT	TRBJ1-3	-	TRBV9	14	-
CASTPGAATDTQYF	TGTGCCAGCACCCCGGGGGCCGCCACAGATACGCAGTATTTT	TRBJ2-3	many	TRBV2	14	-
CASSIGGRQRAGELFF	TGTGCCAGTAGTATAGGTGGGCGACAGCGGGCCGGGGAGCTGTTTTTT	TRBJ2-2	few	TRBV19	16	-
CASRRTFILTEAFF	TGTGCCAGCAGGAGGACTTTCATTTTAACTGAAGCTTTCTTT	TRBJ1-1	many	TRBV6-1	14	-
CSAVQPPTDTQYF	TGCAGCGCTGTACAGCCGCCCACAGATACGCAGTATTTT	TRBJ2-3	many	TRBV29-1	13	-
CASSRTPTGNTIYF	TGTGCCAGCAGCCGCACTCCTACTGGAAACACCATATATTTT	TRBJ1-3	many	TRBV5-6	14	-
CSVEGLLNYGYTF	TGCAGCGTTGAAGGGTTACTTAACTATGGCTACACCTTC	TRBJ1-2	many	TRBV29-1	13	-
CASSPADRNTYEQYF	TGTGCCAGCAGTCCCGCAGACAGGAACACCTACGAGCAGTACTTC	TRBJ2-7	many	TRBV27	15	-
CATSRSPGAEQYF	TGTGCCACCAGCAGATCCCCCGGCGCCGAGCAGTACTTC	TRBJ2-7	-	TRBV15	13	-
CASSISGLAGYEQYF	TGTGCCAGTAGTATTTCGGGACTAGCGGGATACGAGCAGTACTTC	TRBJ2-7	-	TRBV19	15	TRBD2
CASGGGAPYEQYF	TGTGCCAGCGGAGGTGGGGCTCCCTACGAGCAGTACTTC	TRBJ2-7	many	TRBV6-2/TRBV6-3	13	-
CSARSGMNTEAFF	TGCAGTGCTAGATCAGGGATGAACACTGAAGCTTTCTTT	TRBJ1-1	few	TRBV20-1	13	-
CASSHGQGQDTQYF	TGTGCCAGCAGTCATGGACAGGGCCAAGATACGCAGTATTTT	TRBJ2-3	few	TRBV27	14	TRBD1
CSAKLPGSWNSPLHF	TGCAGTGCTAAACTCCCAGGGTCTTGGAATTCACCCCTCCACTTT	TRBJ1-6	-	TRBV20-1	15	-
CSARPRGGESQPQHF	TGCAGTGCTAGACCTCGGGGGGGGGAAAGTCAGCCCCAGCATTTT	TRBJ1-5	many	TRBV20-1	15	-
CASNKQGRVVNEQFF	TGTGCCAGCAATAAACAGGGAAGGGTGGTTAATGAGCAGTTCTTC	TRBJ2-1	many	TRBV28	15	-
CASLAGPNTGELFF	TGTGCCAGCTTAGCGGGCCCGAACACCGGGGAGCTGTTTTTT	TRBJ2-2	many	TRBV6-1	14	TRBD2
CASSARLAGGLGISDTQYF	TGTGCCAGCAGCGCACGACTAGCGGGGGGGCTAGGGATTTCAGATACGCAGTATTTT	TRBJ2-3	few	TRBV13	19	TRBD2
CASSPSARSAQYF	TGTGCCAGCAGCCCCTCCGCTAGAAGTGCGCAGTATTTT	TRBJ2-3	many	TRBV28	13	-
CASSQDLTAGAYNEQFF	TGTGCCAGCAGCCAAGATTTAACAGCGGGAGCCTACAATGAGCAGTTCTTC	TRBJ2-1	few	TRBV3-1	17	TRBD2
CASSLVYNSPLHF	TGTGCCAGCAGTCTGGTTTATAATTCACCCCTCCACTTT	TRBJ1-6	few	TRBV6-1	13	-
CASSPGPKDTQYF	TGTGCCAGCAGTCCTGGGCCTAAAGATACGCAGTATTTT	TRBJ2-3	many	TRBV28	13	-
CATMLNSPLHF	TGTGCCACCATGTTGAATTCACCCCTCCACTTT	TRBJ1-6	-	TRBV7-2	11	-
CASSRTGFGDSPLHF	TGTGCCAGCAGCAGAACAGGGTTTGGGGATTCACCCCTCCACTTT	TRBJ1-6	-	TRBV5-6	15	-
CASSLGGGPSNEQFF	TGTGCCAGCAGCTTGGGGGGGGGGCCAAGCAATGAGCAGTTCTTC	TRBJ2-1	few	TRBV11-1	15	-
CASNLQGMRNSPLHF	TGTGCCAGCAACCTACAGGGTATGAGGAATTCACCCCTCCACTTT	TRBJ1-6	-	TRBV6-1	15	-
CASSFSRGASGGRYEQYF	TGTGCCAGCAGTTTCTCCCGCGGGGCTAGCGGGGGGCGGTACGAGCAGTACTTC	TRBJ2-7	-	TRBV27	18	TRBD2
CASSQDPGQGRNTIYF	TGTGCCAGCAGCCAAGATCCGGGACAGGGACGAAACACCATATATTTT	TRBJ1-3	-	TRBV14	16	TRBD1
CASSLFPGMNTEAFF	TGTGCCAGCAGCTTATTTCCAGGGATGAACACTGAAGCTTTCTTT	TRBJ1-1	many	TRBV7-8	15	-
CASRWDSPNQPQHF	TGTGCCAGCAGGTGGGACAGCCCCAATCAGCCCCAGCATTTT	TRBJ1-5	many	TRBV7-2	14	TRBD1
CASSLEREAWYNEQFF	TGTGCCAGCAGCTTAGAGCGGGAGGCCTGGTACAATGAGCAGTTCTTC	TRBJ2-1	many	TRBV7-2	16	TRBD2
CASIKGRGPGTGELFF	TGTGCCAGCATTAAAGGGCGGGGGCCTGGCACCGGGGAGCTGTTTTTT	TRBJ2-2	many	TRBV6-2/TRBV6-3	16	-
CASSLMWGGYGYTF	TGTGCCAGCAGTTTAATGTGGGGAGGCTATGGCTACACCTTC	TRBJ1-2	few	TRBV27	14	-
CASSQWGRTDTQYF	TGTGCCAGCAGCCAATGGGGCAGAACAGATACGCAGTATTTT	TRBJ2-3	few	TRBV7-6	14	-
CASSDPGYTEAFF	TGTGCCAGCAGTGACCCGGGCTACACTGAAGCTTTCTTT	TRBJ1-1	few	TRBV2	13	-
CAISEDVGYTF	TGTGCCATCAGTGAGGATGTTGGCTACACCTTC	TRBJ1-2	-	TRBV10-3	11	-
CASSATDTQHF	TGTGCCAGCAGCGCCACAGATACGCAGCATTTT	TRBJ1-5	-	TRBV28	11	-
CATSDAPGQGGYQPQHF	TGTGCCACCAGTGATGCTCCGGGACAGGGGGGATATCAGCCCCAGCATTTT	TRBJ1-5	many	TRBV24-1	17	TRBD1
CASSQVLSSYNEQFF	TGTGCCAGCAGCCAAGTTCTTAGCTCCTACAATGAGCAGTTCTTC	TRBJ2-1	many	TRBV3-1	15	-
CATRGTGGEYEQYF	TGTGCCACCAGGGGAACAGGGGGCGAATACGAGCAGTACTTC	TRBJ2-7	many	TRBV10-3	14	TRBD1
CASSEHTGNTEAFF	TGTGCCAGCAGCGAACATACAGGGAACACTGAAGCTTTCTTT	TRBJ1-1	few	TRBV6-1	14	-
CASSSRSAGTYEQYF	TGTGCCAGCTCATCCCGGAGCGCGGGGACTTACGAGCAGTACTTC	TRBJ2-7	few	TRBV18	15	-
CASSTGGQQPQHF	TGTGCCAGCAGCACAGGAGGGCAACAGCCCCAGCATTTT	TRBJ1-5	few	TRBV12-3/TRBV12-4	13	-
CASKSTLSTDTQYF	TGTGCCAGCAAGTCGACTCTATCCACAGATACGCAGTATTTT	TRBJ2-3	many	TRBV5-8	14	-
CATSRAGTAGKIYEQYF	TGTGCCACCAGCAGAGCCGGGACCGCCGGGAAGATCTACGAGCAGTACTTC	TRBJ2-7	many	TRBV15	17	-
CASSQGLVGVTEQFF	TGTGCCAGCAGCCAAGGACTAGTGGGAGTAACTGAGCAGTTCTTC	TRBJ2-1	-	TRBV4-2	15	-
CASSRIGGRTDTQHF	TGTGCCAGCAGCCGTATTGGAGGCCGCACAGATACGCAGCATTTT	TRBJ1-5	few	TRBV5-5	15	-
CASSQGWQAYNEQFF	TGTGCCAGCAGCCAAGGGTGGCAGGCATACAATGAGCAGTTCTTC	TRBJ2-1	many	TRBV3-1	15	-
CASSWGGQGGYEQYF	TGTGCCAGCAGCTGGGGGGGGCAGGGGGGCTACGAGCAGTACTTC	TRBJ2-7	-	TRBV7-9	15	-
CASAPGAGRKNEQFF	TGTGCCAGCGCTCCGGGGGCGGGACGCAAGAATGAGCAGTTCTTC	TRBJ2-1	-	TRBV4-2	15	-
CASSLSGRNSPLHF	TGTGCCAGCAGTTTATCAGGGCGGAATTCACCCCTCCACTTT	TRBJ1-6	many	TRBV12-3/TRBV12-4	14	-
CASSRQGSVDGELFF	TGTGCCAGCAGCCGACAGGGGTCGGTTGACGGGGAGCTGTTTTTT	TRBJ2-2	-	TRBV7-2	15	TRBD1
CASSLGGPNQPQHF	TGTGCCAGCAGCTTAGGCGGGCCAAATCAGCCCCAGCATTTT	TRBJ1-5	many	TRBV12-3/TRBV12-4	14	-
CASSLGSAEQFF	TGTGCCAGCAGCTTAGGCAGCGCTGAGCAGTTCTTC	TRBJ2-1	few	TRBV7-9	12	-